These 10 T cell receptor beta chains were all obtained from the same sample, sequenced in a study of blood T cell repertoires in COVID-19. The data were produced by immunoSEQ multiplex PCR, yet TCRdb's version contains in-frame clones alone and is incomplete. The sample consists of 350,000 to 400,000 clones, approximately 86% of them appearing once. What was sequenced was peripheral blood. Source of these receptors: a woman aged 55-70 years with COVID-19, enrolled during active disease.

The CDR3 nucleotides are TGCGCCAGCAGCCAAGGGCCAACAGGGGTGGGTAACTATGGCTACACCTTC. As protein: CASSQGPTGVGNYGYTF. The chain has TRBV4-3 and TRBJ1-2; 7 bases match TRBD1. CDR1 and CDR2 from the germline V gene are LGHNA and YSLEER. V trimming: 1 base; J trimming: 1 base; junction bases outside the gene matches: 9. This CDR3 contains 17 residues.

The chain joins TRBV30 to TRBJ2-1; 8 bases align to TRBD2. Germline CDR1 and CDR2: GTSNPN and SVGIG (reference sequence). The CDR3 covers 16 residues. After removal of 3 bases from V and 0 bases from J, the junction contained 7 bases not matched to a gene. The CDR3 DNA reads TGTGCCTGGAGAGCAACTAGCGGAAGCTCCTACAATGAGCAGTTCTTC. The encoded protein is CAWRATSGSSYNEQFF. The full variable domain, with the rest looked up from reference TRBV30 and TRBJ2-1, is SQTIHQWPATLVQPVGSPLSLECTVEGTSNPNLYWYRQAAGRGLQLLFYSVGIGQISSEVPQNLSASRPQDRQFILSSKKLLLSDSGFYLCAWRATSGSSYNEQFFGPGTRLTVL.

The chain employs TRBV9 and TRBJ2-3; 7 bases agree with TRBD1. This CDR3 has 17 amino acids. Germline lookup yields CDR1 SGDLS and CDR2 YYNGEE. Trimming took 1 base from V and 4 from J; bases not matched to a gene: 12. For the CDR3, the DNA is TGTGCCAGCAGCGTATCGACCCGGGACAGCGTATCAGATACGCAGTATTTT. Protein sequence: CASSVSTRDSVSDTQYF.

A single count supports this clone. The chain employs TRBV5-1 and TRBJ1-1, with D maybe TRBD1 (5 bases). CDR3 length equals 17 residues. V lost 2 bases and J 0 bases, leaving 17 bases between the germline ends. The germline gives CDR1 SGHRS, CDR2 YFSETQ. For the CDR3, the DNA is TGCGCCAGCAGCTTACTCCGGGACTCAAATATGAACACTGAAGCTTTCTTT. Protein sequence: CASSLLRDSNMNTEAFF. Based on the CDR3 plus reference TRBV5-1 and TRBJ1-1, the full variable domain is KAGVTQTPRYLIKTRGQQVTLSCSPISGHRSVSWYQQTPGQGLQFLFEYFSETQRNKGNFPGRFSGRQFSNSRSEMNVSTLELGDSALYLCASSLLRDSNMNTEAFFGQGTRLTVV.

The rearrangement joins TRBV12-3 or TRBV12-4 to TRBJ1-2; D gene ambiguous. This CDR3 comprises 13 residues. V lost 3 bases, J lost 3 bases, and 8 bases lay in between. CDR3 in DNA: TGTGCCAGCAGTTTGAACAGTGACTATGGCTACACCTTC. This gives the protein CASSLNSDYGYTF.

The rearrangement uses TRBV5-4 and TRBJ2-3; tentative D call: TRBD2 (5 bases). Germline V gives CDR1 SGHNT, CDR2 YYREEE (reference sequence). Trimming took off 5 bases at V and 3 bases at J, with 10 bases between the two ends. The CDR3 length is 13 residues. The CDR3, as DNA: TGTGCCAGCAGTCTGACTACTACAGATACGCAGTATTTT. This codes for CASSLTTTDTQYF.

The J gene is TRBJ2-3, the V gene TRBV5-1, with 7 bases that match TRBD2. This CDR3 is built from 16 residues. The germline V gene has CDR1 SGHRS and CDR2 YFSETQ. V lost 0 bases to trimming and J lost 2 bases; unmatched junction nucleotides: 6. The CDR3 bases are TGCGCCAGCAGCTTGGTTCCTAGCGGAATCACAGATACGCAGTATTTT. The encoded protein is CASSLVPSGITDTQYF.

The rearrangement uses TRBV3-1 (or the pseudogene TRBV3-2) and TRBJ2-7; 7 nucleotides agree with TRBD2. Germline V CDR1 and CDR2: LGHDT, YNNKEL (reference sequence). Unmatched junction bases numbered 5, after V lost 4 bases and J lost 2 bases. The CDR3 is made up of 14 amino acids. For the CDR3, the DNA is TGTGCCAGCAGCCCGAGCGGGGTTACCTACGAGCAGTACTTC. It translates to CASSPSGVTYEQYF.

The chain uses TRBV7-2 and TRBJ2-5, with TRBD1 matching 9 bases. V dropped 5 bases and J dropped 2; count of bases not matched to a gene: 15. Per the germline V gene, CDR1 is SGHTA and CDR2 is FQGNSA. This CDR3 has 18 amino acids. The CDR3 DNA is TGTGCCAGCAGCCCCATCCCTACAAGGACAGGGGCTCAAGAGACCCAGTACTTC. It yields the protein CASSPIPTRTGAQETQYF.

This chain links TRBV19 with TRBJ1-1; tentative D call: TRBD1 (5 bases). The V gene's germline CDR1 is LNHDA and CDR2 SQIVND (reference sequence). V was pared by 6 bases and J by 1 base, with 12 bases between. CDR3 size: 14 residues. The CDR3 spells CASSSWGGNTEAFF. As DNA, the CDR3 is TGTGCCAGTAGCTCCTGGGGGGGGAACACTGAAGCTTTCTTT.